This T cell receptor (beta chain) comes out of a study of shared clonotypes between healthy human individuals. Germline V lookup: CDR1 LGHNT, CDR2 FRNRAP. The CDR3 runs 13 residues. V lost 7 bases and J lost 8; bases outside the gene matches: 4. Repertoires were generated with immunoSEQ multiplex PCR, while TCRdb's copy carries only in-frame clones and drops some. The sample holds roughly 1.5 million clones, approximately 98% seen once. Input material: naive CD4+ T cells sorted from blood. Subset noted: CD45RA+ positively selected. This rearrangement joins TRBV12-5 to TRBJ2-1; 11 positions agree with TRBD2. The origin of this receptor is a young man in good health. The CDR3 DNA reads TGTGCTAGTGTTATAGCGGGAGGGCATGAGCAGTTCTTC. The encoded protein is CASVIAGGHEQFF.